The T cell receptor beta chain described here comes from a study of CD8 T cells in Susac syndrome. Per germline, CDR1 MNHEY and CDR2 SVGAGI. V dropped 4 bases and J dropped 7 bases, with 13 bases sitting between them. The CDR3 runs to 14 residues. Random hexamers served to reverse transcribe about 0.45 to 1 ug RNA. An immunoSEQ multiplex PCR generated amplified TCR beta CDR3 products spanning 54 Vbeta and 13 Jbeta. TCRdb reanalysed the immunoSEQ multiplex PCR reads using MiXCR and keeps one entry per CDR3 protein. In the table there are more than 200,000 distinct CDR3 sequences, about 94% of which are singletons.

J is TRBJ1-4 and V is TRBV6-5, with D possibly matching TRBD1 (5 bases). The TCR was taken from a human donor with multiple sclerosis. Source material: CD4+ T cells from PBMCs. The CDR3: CASSWTSLPEKLFF. CDR3 coding DNA: TGTGCCAGCAGTTGGACATCGCTACCTGAAAAACTGTTTTTT.